This T cell receptor (beta chain) was sequenced for a study of CD8 T cells in ankylosing spondylitis. Study outcomes and limitations: Reports of some motif variants in reactive arthritis synovial fluid and blood predate this one. Disease-associated clones were CD8+ and fairly uncommon in peripheral blood. Reportedly, disease-linked clones are significantly enriched in ankylosing spondylitis patients' matched synovial fluid.

A quantitative 5'-RACE method, one with molecular barcodes, was used to make TCR beta libraries. TCRdb itself ran the 5' RACE reads through MiXCR, one entry per CDR3 protein. The data contain a few hundred thousand distinct CDR3 sequences, roughly a tenth of them singletons. This clonotype was picked up many times. Its target is not known. The CDR3 has 13 amino acids. Germline CDR1 MNHEY, CDR2 SMNVEV (reference sequence). Between the trimmed V and J ends, which lost 6 bases and 7 bases, there was a span of 15 bases. This clonotype originated in a male donor with ankylosing spondylitis or in good health (not recorded which). Specimen: blood, either unsorted or a sorted T cell fraction (not recorded which). The chain is built from TRBV27 and TRBJ1-1; TRBD1 is a possible D gene (5 bases). The CDR3 sequence: CASRPSRQSEAFF. DNA of the CDR3: TGTGCCAGCAGACCCTCTCGACAGAGTGAAGCTTTCTTT.